This T cell receptor (beta chain) was documented in a study of radiotherapy plus CTLA-4 blockade in lung cancer. Study observations and caveats: Peripheral blood showed expansion of tumor-derived TCR clones after radiotherapy and ipilimumab. How blood T cell clones changed early, along with interferon-beta, reportedly forecast response best.

Data came from immunoSEQ multiplex PCR; TCRdb stores just in-frame clones and leaves some out. Among tens of thousands of clones, roughly 85% were seen once, and the ten largest hold 20% to 25%. V lost 1 base to trimming and J lost 4 bases; unmatched junction nucleotides: 9. This CDR3 is built from 16 residues. The germline V gene has CDR1 SGDLS and CDR2 YYNGEE. This clone was seen a handful of times. The antigen is not known. V and J are TRBV9 and TRBJ2-7; 9 positions match TRBD2. Sequenced here: peripheral blood, sampled from a patient treated with radiotherapy plus ipilimumab. This receptor was identified in a human donor with non-small cell lung cancer whose response to radiotherapy plus ipilimumab could not be evaluated. DNA for the CDR3: TGTGCCAGCAGCGTATATGCTAGCGGGGAGGGTTACGAGCAGTACTTC. It yields the protein CASSVYASGEGYEQYF.